This TCR beta chain was recorded in a study of T-cell memory formation after mild COVID-19. Study summary: Largely, TCR clusters stayed within a single donor.

TCRdb analysed the 5' RACE reads with MiXCR anew, one entry per CDR3 protein. The sample holds about 430,000 distinct CDR3 sequences; 20% to 25% are singletons and the top ten take around 8.1%. In the case of this clonotype: Its antigen is not known.

The J segment lost 2 bases and the V segment lost 7 bases, leaving 5 bases of the junction unmatched. Germline V lookup: CDR1 SQVTM, CDR2 ANQGSEA. The CDR3 sequence is 12 residues long. Overall study results and limits: Cross-reactive memory apparently joined, as some responding clones appeared in pre-infection memory.

Sequenced material: PBMCs or a T cell subset sorted from them (not recorded which). This receptor was identified in an adult woman who had mild COVID-19 (a few samples of this study predate the infection). Cell type and time point are not known. The chain couples TRBV29-1 to TRBJ2-7, with 7 bases identical to TRBD2. The CDR3 reads CSATGTTYEQYF. The CDR3 DNA follows: TGCAGCGCAACCGGGACTACCTACGAGCAGTACTTC.